The 8 T cell receptor beta chains below were found in one sample sequenced in a study of response to subunit inactivated influenza vaccine (dated by TCRdb to 2017 to 2018). Library generation was performed with RT-PCR. The data were produced on an Illumina HiSeq 2500. The public sequencing data were trimmed at Q25 with fastp and processed into clonotypes with MiXCR by TCRdb, which kept only in-frame beta chains. Each CDR3 protein gets just one entry, which takes the most common genes and DNA from the rows behind it. The sample table lists over 300,000 distinct CDR3 sequences, 20% to 25% of them with a count of one. The ten largest clones capture roughly 10% of the sample. This specimen was PBMCs from blood, taken 21 months after vaccination. The receptors derive from a man aged 50-75 years who received an inactivated influenza vaccine. Donor details come from another sample of the same person, matched by shared clones.

The rearrangement links TRBV7-2 to TRBJ2-5, with D perhaps matching TRBD2 (6 bases). Germline-derived CDR1 and CDR2 are SGHTA and FQGNSA. V lost 3 bases and J 1 base, leaving 15 bases between the germline ends. This CDR3 contains 16 residues. The CDR3 sequence: CASSFGVGRGQETQYF. CDR3 in DNA: TGTGCCAGCAGCTTTGGAGTCGGGCGGGGCCAAGAGACCCAGTACTTC.

This clonotype was detected many times. The chain carries TRBV15 and TRBJ2-5; D remains ambiguous. The germline CDR1 and CDR2 sequences are LNHNV and YYDKDF (reference sequence). V lost 0 bases and J 0 bases, leaving 8 bases between the germline ends. There are 15 residues in the CDR3. The chain's CDR3 is CATSRDVQNQETQYF. For the CDR3, the DNA is TGTGCCACCAGCAGAGATGTGCAGAACCAAGAGACCCAGTACTTC. The whole variable domain, remainder taken from reference TRBV15 and TRBJ2-5, is DAMVIQNPRYQVTQFGKPVTLSCSQTLNHNVMYWYQQKSSQAPKLLFHYYDKDFNNEADTPDNFQSRRPNTSFCFLDIRSPGLGDTAMYLCATSRDVQNQETQYFGPGTRLLVL.

This chain joins TRBV18 and TRBJ1-1; D is unclear. Germline loops: CDR1 KGHSH, CDR2 LQKENI. Trimming took off 6 bases at V and 3 bases at J, with 11 bases between the two ends. The CDR3 extends over 13 amino acids. The CDR3, as DNA: TGTGCCAGCTCTTTTAGGGTGGACACTGAAGCTTTCTTT. This codes for CASSFRVDTEAFF. The full variable domain, completed using reference TRBV18 and TRBJ1-1, is NAGVMQNPRHLVRRRGQEARLRCSPMKGHSHVYWYRQLPEEGLKFMVYLQKENIIDESGMPKERFSAEFPKEGPSILRIQQVVRGDSAAYFCASSFRVDTEAFFGQGTRLTVV.

This chain links TRBV6-5 with TRBJ1-1; possibly TRBD1 for D (5 bases). Trimming stripped 1 base from V and 6 bases from J, with 18 bases between. The CDR3 totals 16 residues. Germline CDR1 MNHEY, CDR2 SVGAGI. This CDR3 is CASSYFGPGTAAEAFF. The CDR3 bases are TGTGCCAGCAGTTACTTTGGCCCAGGGACGGCTGCTGAAGCTTTCTTT.

This clonotype was picked up a small number of times. This chain joins TRBV5-6 and TRBJ1-2; 8 bases are a match to TRBD1. The junction had 8 bases not matched to a gene; V was cut back by 0 bases and J by 1 base. This CDR3 comprises 17 residues. From germline, CDR1 is SGHDT and CDR2 YYEEEE. The CDR3 coding sequence is TGTGCCAGCAGCTTGGACAGGGGGGACCGGTTTAACTATGGCTACACCTTC. This codes for CASSLDRGDRFNYGYTF.

The chain has TRBV23-1 and TRBJ2-3; D is unclear. TRBV23-1 is an ORF, and what it does is uncertain. The ends were cut back, 1 base at V and 4 bases at J, with 9 bases in the middle. CDR3 length: 14 residues. The CDR3 DNA reads TGCGCCAGCAGTCAATGTCGGATTGCAGATACGCAGTATTTT. Protein product: CASSQCRIADTQYF.

The chain carries TRBV7-9 and TRBJ2-7; 11 bases align to TRBD2. The germline CDR1 and CDR2 sequences are SEHNR and FQNEAQ (reference sequence). The V gene end was trimmed by 1 base and the J gene end by 9 bases; junction bases not matched to a gene: 8. The CDR3 totals 15 residues. In nucleotides, the CDR3 is TGTGCCAGCAGCTTAGATAGCGGGAGGGCCGGTGGGCAGTACTTC. This translates into CASSLDSGRAGGQYF.

The table lists this clonotype with a few counts. V usage is TRBV21-1 and J usage is TRBJ2-5; TRBD1 was called by the table and not checked on the DNA. TRBV21-1 has pseudogene status. The CDR3 runs to 16 residues. The CDR3 coding sequence is TGTGCCAGCAGCACCCGGACAGGGAATGAACAAGAGACCCAGTACTTC. This encodes CASSTRTGNEQETQYF.